The T cell receptor beta chain under discussion was sequenced for a study of a mutant IDH1 vaccine in newly diagnosed glioma. The study's findings and limits: Variations in leading peripheral T cell clonotypes appeared to have no connection with pseudoprogression.

Assay used: immunoSEQ multiplex PCR; TCRdb lists only in-frame clones, some missing. The top ten hold 4% to 6.5% of the sample, which has tens of thousands of clones, around 74% seen once. Comments on this clone: The antigen is undetermined.

Noted time point: week 23, last vaccination. Every single dose of the vaccine, 300 ug of mutant IDH1 20-mer peptide, came with topical imiquimod. V was shortened by 0 bases and J by 2 bases, with 10 bases between the two germline ends. The germline V gene has CDR1 MNHEY and CDR2 SVGAGI. There are 15 residues in the CDR3. The receptor was derived from a man aged 45-65 years with glioma. Sequencing used PBMCs, obtained from a glioma patient whose treatment included an IDH1 peptide vaccine. V gene TRBV6-5 combines with J gene TRBJ1-1; D not resolved. The chain's CDR3 is CASSYSNPGNTEAFF. The CDR3 coding sequence is TGTGCCAGCAGTTACTCGAATCCAGGCAACACTGAAGCTTTCTTT.